This T cell receptor beta chain was observed in a study of OX40 agonist ivuxolimab in advanced cancers. For the study at large: Having had anti-PD-1, anti-PD-L1 or anti-CTLA-4 therapy before was allowed, and roughly 40% had some.

Profiled with immunoSEQ multiplex PCR; TCRdb holds only in-frame clones, not every one. Here the sample spans some 87,000 clones, under 95% being singletons. The V gene's germline CDR1 is MGHDK and CDR2 SYGVNS. This CDR3 is built from 13 residues. Trimming cost V 8 bases and J 0 bases; bases outside gene matches: 4. The sequence was collected from an adult with an advanced solid tumor such as melanoma, head and neck, liver or kidney cancer. Sequenced here: CD4+ or CD8+ T cells sorted from blood, sampled in a trial of the OX40 agonist ivuxolimab. The chain joins TRBV25-1 to TRBJ2-7; 7 bases match TRBD1. CDR3: CASLRQGSYEQYF. DNA for the CDR3: TGTGCCAGCCTGAGACAGGGCTCCTACGAGCAGTACTTC.